This T cell receptor beta chain was captured in a study of metastatic and nonmetastatic thyroid tumors. General study findings and limits: In both blood and tumor samples, TCR beta diversity was reported significantly higher for malignant than benign nodules.

The CDR3 runs 15 residues. V shed 4 bases, J shed 0 bases, and the junction held 6 bases outside the gene matches. CDR1 and CDR2 from the germline V gene are SGDLS and YYNGEE. Turning to this clone: What it binds is unknown.

No patient had received any treatment before thyroid surgery. TCRdb redid the clone calls on the PCR reads using MiXCR. This sample yields 15,000 to 20,000 clones, of which under 35% are seen a single time; around 14% belongs to the top ten. The source material was tumor tissue. This sequence was found in a female donor with papillary thyroid cancer or a benign thyroid nodule (not recorded which). Some clones in this sample may be carry-over from other donors' samples. The chain uses TRBV9 and TRBJ2-7; 8 bases line up with TRBD2. For the CDR3, the DNA is TGTGCCAGCAGCCCCCGAGGGACTAGCTCCTACGAGCAGTACTTC. Residues: CASSPRGTSSYEQYF.